The 28 T cell receptor beta chains given below trace back to one sample, sequenced in a study of shared clonotypes between healthy human individuals (dated by TCRdb to 2018 to 2020). The library was obtained by the immunoSEQ multiplex PCR assay. This immuneACCESS table, as held by TCRdb, lists in-frame sequences with V and J called but not all clones. Of the missing ones, under half trace to an unresolved V gene in checked studies; the others have no known cause. This sample comprises over a million clones, approximately 97% of them detected only once. Of the sample, roughly 1.2% falls within the top ten clones. Input material: naive CD4+ T cells sorted from blood. In light of the paper, this sample's cell subset or site label describes: CD45RA+ positively selected. The receptor source for this set is a man aged 30 to 45 in good health.

The V call is TRBV19, the J call TRBJ1-2; 10 bases match TRBD1. CDR3 length equals 15 residues. Trimming at V came to 5 bases and at J to 3 bases, leaving 6 bases not matched to a gene. The germline V gene encodes CDR1 LNHDA and CDR2 SQIVND (reference sequence). The DNA of the CDR3 is TGTGCCAGTAGTGCCCCGGGACAGGGGTACTATGGCTACACCTTC. It encodes CASSAPGQGYYGYTF.

The chain links TRBV21-1 to TRBJ1-1; TRBD1, the table's D call, lacks a check against the DNA. TRBV21-1 is a listed pseudogene. This CDR3 has 15 amino acids. The CDR3: CASSKESTGKNEAFF. In DNA form, the CDR3 reads TGTGCCAGCAGCAAAGAATCGACAGGGAAAAATGAAGCTTTCTTT.

On this clone itself: The same CDR3 is also encoded by other DNA sequences in this sample. This chain uses TRBV2 with TRBJ1-1; no clear D gene. V dropped 3 bases and J dropped 4 bases, with 9 bases sitting between them. Germline CDR1 and CDR2: SNHLY and FYNNEI. This CDR3 is 13 amino acids long. This CDR3 reads CASSERLGTEAFF. The CDR3 coding sequence is TGTGCCAGCAGTGAGCGTTTGGGCACTGAAGCTTTCTTT.

This rearrangement joins TRBV19 to TRBJ2-5; TRBD2 aligns across 7 bases. The germline gives CDR1 LNHDA, CDR2 SQIVND (reference sequence). The CDR3 consists of 15 residues. The V and J ends lost 1 base and 2 bases, in that order; junction bases with no gene match: 4. The CDR3, as DNA: TGTGCCAGTAGTATAGGCCCGGGGGGACAAGAGACCCAGTACTTC. Amino acids: CASSIGPGGQETQYF.

The gene calls are TRBV27 and TRBJ2-1; TRBD1 agrees at 11 bases. The V and J ends lost 2 bases and 0 bases, in that order; junction bases with no gene match: 9. Germline assignment: CDR1 MNHEY and CDR2 SMNVEV (reference sequence). There are 19 residues in the CDR3. The CDR3 bases are TGTGCCAGCAGTTTAAGGGGGACAGGGGGTCCTAGCTCCTACAATGAGCAGTTCTTC. Translated: CASSLRGTGGPSSYNEQFF.

V gene TRBV28 combines with J gene TRBJ1-4, with D hard to call. The CDR3 has 14 residues. Germline V CDR1 and CDR2: MDHEN, SYDVKM. Trimming pared 5 bases from V and 8 bases from J, leaving 15 bases between. DNA of the CDR3: TGTGCCAGCAGTCCTCGCCGCTTCTTGGAAAAACTGTTTTTT. This codes for CASSPRRFLEKLFF.

A note on this clone: Other DNA sequences in the sample encode the same CDR3. The rearrangement uses TRBV18 and TRBJ2-7; 8 positions match TRBD1. Looked up from germline, CDR1 is KGHSH and CDR2 is LQKENI. The V segment lost 3 bases and the J segment 6 bases; nucleotides outside the gene matches: 4. CDR3 size: 13 residues. CDR3 sequence (DNA): TGTGCCAGCTCACCGGACAGGGTTGGCGAGCAGTACTTC. Translating it yields CASSPDRVGEQYF.

The chain employs TRBV18 and TRBJ2-7; D gene ambiguous. The V and J ends lost 2 bases and 3 bases respectively, with 14 bases between them. Germline CDR1 KGHSH, CDR2 LQKENI. The CDR3 is made up of 15 amino acids. The CDR3 is CASSPRTVNYYEQYF. CDR3 nucleotides: TGTGCCAGCTCACCAAGAACAGTAAATTACTACGAGCAGTACTTC.

V and J are TRBV6-6 and TRBJ2-5, with 9 bases that match TRBD1. The CDR3 loop spans 15 amino acids. V shed 2 bases and J 1 base; nucleotides not matched to a gene: 2. Germline lookup yields CDR1 MNHNY and CDR2 SVGAGI (reference sequence). CDR3 loop: CASSYPTGGQETQYF. The CDR3 nucleotides are TGTGCCAGCAGTTACCCGACAGGGGGCCAAGAGACCCAGTACTTC.

Points on this clone: This specimen includes other DNA sequences encoding the same CDR3. V gene TRBV4-3 combines with J gene TRBJ2-7, with D perhaps matching TRBD1 (5 bases). Germline V CDR1 and CDR2: LGHNA, YSLEER. The CDR3 loop spans 15 amino acids. Trimming removed 0 bases from V and 3 bases from J, with 12 bases in between. DNA for the CDR3: TGCGCCAGCAGCCAAGAGGGTAGGGGCGGCTACGAGCAGTACTTC. Protein: CASSQEGRGGYEQYF.

This sequence joins TRBV10-3 and TRBJ2-5, with a weak D call TRBD2 (5 bases). Trimming pared 8 bases from V and 4 bases from J, leaving 14 bases between. This CDR3 is 13 amino acids long. Germline CDR1 and CDR2: ENHRY and SYGVKD. The CDR3 spells CAIRGPMGETQYF. For the CDR3, the DNA is TGTGCCATCCGCGGGCCTATGGGAGAGACCCAGTACTTC.

About this clone itself: Other DNA sequences from this sample encode an identical CDR3 as well. CDR3 coding DNA: TGCGCCAGCAGCTTACAGGGGTCGGAGACCCAGTACTTC. The encoded protein is CASSLQGSETQYF. The V and J genes are TRBV5-1 and TRBJ2-5, with 7 nucleotides matching TRBD1. Trimming took 2 bases from V and 5 from J; bases not matched to a gene: 3. CDR3 length equals 13 residues. Germline lookup yields CDR1 SGHRS and CDR2 YFSETQ.

J is TRBJ2-3 and V is TRBV9; 12 positions agree with TRBD2. In germline, CDR1 is SGDLS, CDR2 YYNGEE. Trimming took 4 bases from V and 2 from J; bases not matched to a gene: 11. CDR3 length equals 18 residues. The CDR3 DNA follows: TGTGCCAGCAGCTCCCGAGCCGGACTAGCGGGGAACACAGATACGCAGTATTTT. It yields the protein CASSSRAGLAGNTDTQYF.

This rearrangement joins TRBV7-9 to TRBJ2-2; possibly TRBD2 for D (6 bases). There are 14 residues in the CDR3. V was pared by 11 bases and J by 7 bases, with 20 bases between. Germline lookup yields CDR1 SEHNR and CDR2 FQNEAQ (reference sequence). The CDR3: CARSGTLSSGELFF. The CDR3 DNA reads TGTGCCCGCTCCGGGACTCTCTCGAGCGGGGAGCTGTTTTTT.

The V call is TRBV6-1, the J call TRBJ2-3, with 8 bases matching TRBD1. The CDR3 contains 14 residues. Germline assignment: CDR1 MNHNS and CDR2 SASEGT. The J segment lost 2 bases and the V segment lost 5 bases, leaving 3 bases of the junction unmatched. As DNA, the CDR3 is TGTGCCAGCAGTTGGACAGGGACCACAGATACGCAGTATTTT. Protein product: CASSWTGTTDTQYF.

The rearrangement joins TRBV2 to TRBJ2-1, with TRBD2 matching 12 bases. Trimming at V came to 4 bases and at J to 3 bases, leaving 10 bases not matched to a gene. The CDR3 extends over 18 amino acids. Germline loops: CDR1 SNHLY, CDR2 FYNNEI. The CDR3 DNA reads as TGTGCCAGCAGTGGGACTAGCGGGATGAGGCCGAACTACAATGAGCAGTTCTTC. This sequence encodes CASSGTSGMRPNYNEQFF.

The rearrangement joins TRBV7-9 to TRBJ2-2; D unresolved. The V gene lost 8 bases and the J gene lost 8 bases, with 9 bases spanning the gap. Germline CDR1 and CDR2: SEHNR and FQNEAQ (reference sequence). The CDR3 sequence is 11 residues long. The CDR3 loop is CASQPRGELFF. The CDR3 coding sequence is TGTGCCAGCCAACCCAGGGGGGAGCTGTTTTTT.

This chain joins TRBV9 and TRBJ1-3, with D perhaps TRBD1 (6 bases). This CDR3 is built from 17 residues. Germline-derived CDR1 and CDR2 are SGDLS and YYNGEE. Trimming took 2 bases from V and 0 from J, leaving 15 bases between them. The CDR3 coding sequence is TGTGCCAGCAGCGTTTTATCGGGACAAGCCTCTGGAAACACCATATATTTT. It specifies CASSVLSGQASGNTIYF. Supplemented by reference TRBV9 and TRBJ1-3, the full variable domain reads DSGVTQTPKHLITATGQRVTLRCSPRSGDLSVYWYQQSLDQGLQFLIQYYNGEERAKGNILERFSAQQFPDLHSELNLSSLELGDSALYFCASSVLSGQASGNTIYFGEGSWLTVV.

This chain uses TRBV18 with TRBJ2-3; possible D gene TRBD1, 5 bases. V was shortened by 5 bases and J by 0 bases, with 12 bases between the two germline ends. The CDR3 has 15 amino acids. Looked up from germline, CDR1 is KGHSH and CDR2 is LQKENI. The CDR3 sequence is CASSKSGSSTDTQYF. CDR3 DNA: TGTGCCAGCTCAAAATCAGGGTCTAGCACAGATACGCAGTATTTT.

About this clone: Other DNA sequences in the same sample also yield this CDR3. The gene calls are TRBV7-2 and TRBJ2-2, with D tentatively TRBD1 or TRBD2 (5 bases each). Germline values: CDR1 SGHTA, CDR2 FQGNSA. Between the trimmed V and J ends, which lost 0 bases and 5 bases, there was a span of 7 bases. The CDR3 loop spans 14 amino acids. The chain's CDR3 is CASSLARGTGELFF. CDR3 DNA sequence: TGTGCCAGCAGCTTAGCGAGGGGTACCGGGGAGCTGTTTTTT.

Comments on this clone: Other DNA sequences in this sample translate to the same CDR3. This rearrangement joins TRBV2 to TRBJ2-5; D is tentatively TRBD1 or TRBD2 (5 bases each). The CDR3 contains 13 residues. V lost 4 bases to trimming and J lost 1 base, with 7 bases between them. Per germline, CDR1 SNHLY and CDR2 FYNNEI. Here the CDR3 reads CASSVGTQETQYF. CDR3 bases: TGTGCCAGCAGTGTCGGGACCCAAGAGACCCAGTACTTC.

The V call is TRBV27, the J call TRBJ2-7; a possible D gene is TRBD2 (5 bases). The V gene's germline CDR1 is MNHEY and CDR2 SMNVEV (reference sequence). The CDR3 has 15 residues. Trimming took 8 bases from V and 1 from J, leaving 18 bases between them. CDR3 DNA sequence: TGTGCCAGCCCGCGTATGGCGAGGGAGTCCTACGAGCAGTACTTC. This encodes CASPRMARESYEQYF.

The chain couples TRBV10-2 to TRBJ1-3; D is unclear. The CDR3 extends over 12 amino acids. Between the trimmed V and J ends, which lost 11 bases and 3 bases, there was a span of 11 bases. Looked up from germline, CDR1 is WSHSY and CDR2 is SAAADI. This CDR3 is CAERVGGNTIYF. Here the CDR3 DNA reads TGCGCCGAACGGGTGGGTGGAAACACCATATATTTT.

This clone was observed a single time. The chain employs TRBV6-5 and TRBJ2-5, with 8 nucleotides matching TRBD1. J was trimmed by 4 bases and V by 0 bases; bases with no gene match: 7. CDR1 is MNHEY and CDR2 is SVGAGI in the germline V gene. The CDR3 has 16 residues. The CDR3 nucleotides are TGTGCCAGCAGTTACTCGGGCAGGGGGCGAGGAGAGACCCAGTACTTC. Amino acid sequence: CASSYSGRGRGETQYF.

The chain recombines TRBV18 with TRBJ1-2, with a tentative D call TRBD1 (6 bases). V gave up 4 bases and J gave up 6 bases, with 18 bases separating them. Germline V gene lookup returns CDR1 KGHSH and CDR2 LQKENI. The CDR3 length is 15 residues. The CDR3 nucleotides read TGTGCCAGCTCACTTAAGGCCCAGGGGTTAGATGGCTACACCTTC. Translating it yields CASSLKAQGLDGYTF.

The chain joins TRBV28 to TRBJ2-2; TRBD2 is a possible D gene (6 bases). Trimming took off 2 bases at V and 6 bases at J, with 13 bases between the two ends. This CDR3 has 15 residues. Per germline, CDR1 MDHEN and CDR2 SYDVKM. CDR3 region: CASSLDGRVAGELFF. CDR3 coding DNA: TGTGCCAGCAGTTTAGACGGGAGAGTCGCCGGGGAGCTGTTTTTT.

This clone was recorded only once. V gene TRBV7-6 combines with J gene TRBJ2-7; no firm D call. This CDR3 has 17 residues. CDR1 and CDR2 from the germline V gene are SGHVS and FNYEAQ. V lost 2 bases, J lost 1 base, and 18 bases lay in between. CDR3 nucleotides: TGTGCCAGCAGCTTATCCCCACAAGGCGCTCAATCCTACGAGCAGTACTTC. This translates into CASSLSPQGAQSYEQYF.

The chain employs TRBV11-2 and TRBJ2-4; D remains unclear. Trimming took 3 bases from V and 2 from J, leaving 14 bases between them. The CDR3 runs 16 residues. Germline V lookup: CDR1 SGHAT, CDR2 FQNNGV. The CDR3 DNA reads TGTGCCAGCAGCTTTTTGGCCGGCCGGTCCAAAAACATTCAGTACTTC. It codes for CASSFLAGRSKNIQYF. Drawing the rest from reference TRBV11-2 and TRBJ2-4, the complete variable domain is EAGVAQSPRYKIIEKRQSVAFWCNPISGHATLYWYQQILGQGPKLLIQFQNNGVVDDSQLPKDRFSAERLKGVDSTLKIQPAKLEDSAVYLCASSFLAGRSKNIQYFGAGTRLSVL.